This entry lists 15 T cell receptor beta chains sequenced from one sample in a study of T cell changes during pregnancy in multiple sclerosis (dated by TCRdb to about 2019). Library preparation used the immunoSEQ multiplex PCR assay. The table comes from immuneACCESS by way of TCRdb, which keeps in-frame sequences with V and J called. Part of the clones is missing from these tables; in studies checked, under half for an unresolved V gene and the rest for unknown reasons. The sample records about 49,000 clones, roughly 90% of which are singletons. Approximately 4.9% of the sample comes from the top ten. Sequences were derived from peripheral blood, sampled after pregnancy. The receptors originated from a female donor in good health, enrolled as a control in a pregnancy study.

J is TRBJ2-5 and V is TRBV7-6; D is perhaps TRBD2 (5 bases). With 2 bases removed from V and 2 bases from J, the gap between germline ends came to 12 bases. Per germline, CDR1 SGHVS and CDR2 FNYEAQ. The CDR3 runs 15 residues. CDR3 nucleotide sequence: TGTGCCAGCAGCTTAAGAGCAGCGGCTCAAGAGACCCAGTACTTC. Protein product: CASSLRAAAQETQYF.

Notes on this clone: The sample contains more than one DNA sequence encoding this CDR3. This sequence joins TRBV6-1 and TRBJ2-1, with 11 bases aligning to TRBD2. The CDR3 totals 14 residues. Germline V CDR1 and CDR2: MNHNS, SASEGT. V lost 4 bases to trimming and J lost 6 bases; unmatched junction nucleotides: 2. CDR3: CASSGLAGGNEQFF. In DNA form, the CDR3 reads TGTGCCAGCAGTGGGCTAGCGGGAGGCAATGAGCAGTTCTTC.

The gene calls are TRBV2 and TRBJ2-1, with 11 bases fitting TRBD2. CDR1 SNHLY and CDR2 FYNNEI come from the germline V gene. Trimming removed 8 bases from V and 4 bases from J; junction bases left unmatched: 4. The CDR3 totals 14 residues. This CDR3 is CASPGTSGYNEQFF. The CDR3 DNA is TGTGCCAGCCCTGGGACTAGCGGTTACAATGAGCAGTTCTTC.

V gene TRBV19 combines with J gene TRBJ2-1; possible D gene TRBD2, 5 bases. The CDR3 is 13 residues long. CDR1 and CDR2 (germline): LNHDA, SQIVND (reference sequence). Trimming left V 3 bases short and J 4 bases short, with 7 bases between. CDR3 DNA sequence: TGTGCCAGTAGTATCGGGGTTTACAATGAGCAGTTCTTC. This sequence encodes CASSIGVYNEQFF.

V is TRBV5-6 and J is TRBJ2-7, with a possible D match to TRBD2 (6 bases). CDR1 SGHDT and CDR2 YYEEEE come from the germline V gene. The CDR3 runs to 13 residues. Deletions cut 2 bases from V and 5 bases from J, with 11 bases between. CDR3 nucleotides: TGTGCCAGCAGCTTTCTCAGCGGGCACGAGCAGTACTTC. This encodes CASSFLSGHEQYF.

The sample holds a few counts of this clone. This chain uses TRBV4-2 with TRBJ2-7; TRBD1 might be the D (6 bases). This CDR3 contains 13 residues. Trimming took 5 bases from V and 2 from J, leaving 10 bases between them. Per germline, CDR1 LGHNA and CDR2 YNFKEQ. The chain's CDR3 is CASSKGQTYEQYF. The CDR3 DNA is TGTGCCAGCAGCAAAGGACAGACCTACGAGCAGTACTTC.

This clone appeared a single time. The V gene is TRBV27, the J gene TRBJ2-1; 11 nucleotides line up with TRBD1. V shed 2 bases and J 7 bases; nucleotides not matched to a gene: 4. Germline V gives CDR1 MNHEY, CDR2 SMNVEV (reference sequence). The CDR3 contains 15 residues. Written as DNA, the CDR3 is TGTGCCAGCAGTTTACCGGGACAGGGGGGGAATGAGCAGTTCTTC. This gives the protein CASSLPGQGGNEQFF.

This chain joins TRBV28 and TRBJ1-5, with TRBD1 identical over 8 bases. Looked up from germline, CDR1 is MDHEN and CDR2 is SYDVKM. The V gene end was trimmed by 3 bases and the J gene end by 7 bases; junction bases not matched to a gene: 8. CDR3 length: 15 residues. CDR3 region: CASSLGHGQGQPQHF. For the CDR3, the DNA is TGTGCCAGCAGTTTGGGCCATGGACAGGGACAGCCCCAGCATTTT.

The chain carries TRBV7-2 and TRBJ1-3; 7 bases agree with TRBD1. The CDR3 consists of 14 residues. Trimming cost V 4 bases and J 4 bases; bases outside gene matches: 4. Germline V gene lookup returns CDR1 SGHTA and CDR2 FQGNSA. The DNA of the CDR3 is TGTGCCAGCAGCTACGACAGGGCAGGAAACACCATATATTTT. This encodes CASSYDRAGNTIYF.

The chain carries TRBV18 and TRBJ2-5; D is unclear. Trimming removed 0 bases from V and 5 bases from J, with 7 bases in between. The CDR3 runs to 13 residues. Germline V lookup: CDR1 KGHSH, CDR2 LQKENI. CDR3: CASSPPAAETQYF. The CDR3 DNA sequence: TGTGCCAGCTCACCACCGGCCGCCGAGACCCAGTACTTC.

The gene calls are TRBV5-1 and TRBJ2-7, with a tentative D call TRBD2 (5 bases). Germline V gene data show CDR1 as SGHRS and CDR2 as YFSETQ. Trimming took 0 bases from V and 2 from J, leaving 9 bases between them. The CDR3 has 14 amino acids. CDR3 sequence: CASSLVPGTYEQYF. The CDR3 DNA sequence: TGCGCCAGCAGCTTGGTTCCGGGGACCTACGAGCAGTACTTC.

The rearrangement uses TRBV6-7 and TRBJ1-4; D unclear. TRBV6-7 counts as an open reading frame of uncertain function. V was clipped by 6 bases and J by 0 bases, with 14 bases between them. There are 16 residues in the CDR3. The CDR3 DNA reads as TGTGCCAGCAGCCCCGTCCTAAGCTCAACTAATGAAAAACTGTTTTTT. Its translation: CASSPVLSSTNEKLFF.

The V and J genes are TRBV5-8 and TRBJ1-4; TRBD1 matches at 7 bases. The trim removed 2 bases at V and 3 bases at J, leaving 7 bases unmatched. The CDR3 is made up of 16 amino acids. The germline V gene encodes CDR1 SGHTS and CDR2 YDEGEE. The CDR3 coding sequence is TGTGCCAGCAGCTTCGGGACAGCCCGGCCTAATGAAAAACTGTTTTTT. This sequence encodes CASSFGTARPNEKLFF.

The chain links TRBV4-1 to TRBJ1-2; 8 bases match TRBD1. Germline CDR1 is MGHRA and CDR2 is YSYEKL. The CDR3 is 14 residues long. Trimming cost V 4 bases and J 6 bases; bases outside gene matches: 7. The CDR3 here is CASSPADRGDGYTF. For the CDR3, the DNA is TGCGCCAGCAGCCCCGCCGACAGGGGCGATGGCTACACCTTC.

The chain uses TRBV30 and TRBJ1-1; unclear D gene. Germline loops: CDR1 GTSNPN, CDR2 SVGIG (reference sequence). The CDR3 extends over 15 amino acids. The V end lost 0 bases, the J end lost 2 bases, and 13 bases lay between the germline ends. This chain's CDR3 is CAWSVLRVSNTEAFF. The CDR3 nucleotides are TGTGCCTGGAGTGTTCTGCGGGTGAGCAACACTGAAGCTTTCTTT.